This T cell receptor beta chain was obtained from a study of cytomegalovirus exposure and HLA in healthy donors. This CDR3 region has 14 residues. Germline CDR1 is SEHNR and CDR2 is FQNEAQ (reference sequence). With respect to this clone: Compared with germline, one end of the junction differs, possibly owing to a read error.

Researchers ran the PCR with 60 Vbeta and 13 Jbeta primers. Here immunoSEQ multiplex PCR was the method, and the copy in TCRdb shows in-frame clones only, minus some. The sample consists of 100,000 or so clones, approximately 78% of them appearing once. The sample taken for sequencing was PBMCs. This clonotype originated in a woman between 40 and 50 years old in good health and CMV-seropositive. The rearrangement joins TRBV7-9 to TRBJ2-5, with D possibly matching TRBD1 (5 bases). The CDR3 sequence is CAGSLGLGQGTQYF. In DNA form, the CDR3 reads TGTGCCGGCAGCTTAGGGTTAGGACAAGGGACCCAGTACTTC.